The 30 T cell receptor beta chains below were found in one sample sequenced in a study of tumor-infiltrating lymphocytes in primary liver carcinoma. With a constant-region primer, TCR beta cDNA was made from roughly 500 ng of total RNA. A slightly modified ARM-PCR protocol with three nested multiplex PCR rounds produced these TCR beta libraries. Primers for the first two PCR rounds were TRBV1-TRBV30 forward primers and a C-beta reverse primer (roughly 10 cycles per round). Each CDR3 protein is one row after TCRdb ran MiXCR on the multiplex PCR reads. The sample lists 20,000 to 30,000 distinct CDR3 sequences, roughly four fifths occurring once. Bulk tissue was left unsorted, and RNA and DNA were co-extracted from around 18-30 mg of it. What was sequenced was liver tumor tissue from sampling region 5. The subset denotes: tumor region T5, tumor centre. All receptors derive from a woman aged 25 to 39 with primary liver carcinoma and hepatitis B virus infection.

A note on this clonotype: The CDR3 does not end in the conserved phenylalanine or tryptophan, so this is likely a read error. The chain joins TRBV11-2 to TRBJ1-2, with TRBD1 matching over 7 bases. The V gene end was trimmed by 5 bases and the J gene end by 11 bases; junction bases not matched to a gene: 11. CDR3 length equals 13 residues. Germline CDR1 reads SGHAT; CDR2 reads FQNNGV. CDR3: CASSPRQGSGYTL. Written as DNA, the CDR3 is TGTGCCAGCAGCCCCCGACAGGGAAGTGGTTACACCTTA.

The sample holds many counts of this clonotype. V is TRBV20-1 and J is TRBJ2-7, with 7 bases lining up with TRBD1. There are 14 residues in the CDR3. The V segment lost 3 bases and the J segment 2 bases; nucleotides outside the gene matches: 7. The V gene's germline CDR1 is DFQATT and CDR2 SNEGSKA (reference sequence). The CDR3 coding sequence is TGCAGTGCTAGGGTGGACAGGTCCCCCTACGAGCAGTACTTC. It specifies CSARVDRSPYEQYF.

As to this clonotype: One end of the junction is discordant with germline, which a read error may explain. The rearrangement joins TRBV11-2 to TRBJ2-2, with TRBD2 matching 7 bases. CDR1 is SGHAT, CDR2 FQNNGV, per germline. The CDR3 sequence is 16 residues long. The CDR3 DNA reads TGTGCCAGTAGCTCGACACGTAACGGGAGGTCCGGGGAGCCGTTTTTT. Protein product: CASSSTRNGRSGEPFF.

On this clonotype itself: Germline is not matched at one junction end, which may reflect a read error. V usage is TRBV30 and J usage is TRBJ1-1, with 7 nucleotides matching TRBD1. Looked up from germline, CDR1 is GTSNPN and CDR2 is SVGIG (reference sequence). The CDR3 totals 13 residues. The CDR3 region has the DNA TGCGCCTGGAACTCCCGAGGGGGCTCTGAAGCTTTCTTT. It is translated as CAWNSRGGSEAFF.

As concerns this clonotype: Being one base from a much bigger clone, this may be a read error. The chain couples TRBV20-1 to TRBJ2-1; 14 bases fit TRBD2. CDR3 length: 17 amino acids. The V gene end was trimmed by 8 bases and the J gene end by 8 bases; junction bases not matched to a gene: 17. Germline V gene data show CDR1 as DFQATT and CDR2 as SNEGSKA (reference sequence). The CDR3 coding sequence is TGCAGTATTAGAGACTCGCGGGGGACTAGCGGGAGCTATGAGCAGTTCTTC. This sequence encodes CSIRDSRGTSGSYEQFF.

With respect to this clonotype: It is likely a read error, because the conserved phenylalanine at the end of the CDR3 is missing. The CDR3 reads CASSGCRDNEQFI. The CDR3 nucleotides read TGTGCCAGCAGCGGTTGCAGGGACAATGAGCAGTTCATC. The chain combines TRBV11-2 with TRBJ2-1, with D possibly being TRBD1 (5 bases). The V end was cut by 5 bases, the J end by 5 bases, with 10 bases between. Germline-derived CDR1 and CDR2 are SGHAT and FQNNGV. This CDR3 has 13 amino acids.

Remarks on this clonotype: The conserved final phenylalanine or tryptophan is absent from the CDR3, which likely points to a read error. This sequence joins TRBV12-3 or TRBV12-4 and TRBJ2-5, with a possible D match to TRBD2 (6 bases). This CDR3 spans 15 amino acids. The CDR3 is CASSTYPGSEKTQYI. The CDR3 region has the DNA TGTGCAAGCAGCACCTACCCCGGGAGCGAAAAGACCCAGTACATC.

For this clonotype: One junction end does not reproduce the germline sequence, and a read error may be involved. The CDR3 reads CAISQDPEATGELFF. CDR3 DNA sequence: TGCGCCATCAGCCAAGATCCAGAGGCGACTGGGGAGTTGTTTTTT. The chain joins TRBV4-1 to TRBJ2-2; a possible D gene is TRBD2 (5 bases). The CDR3 spans 15 residues. Germline V lookup: CDR1 MGHRA, CDR2 YSYEKL.

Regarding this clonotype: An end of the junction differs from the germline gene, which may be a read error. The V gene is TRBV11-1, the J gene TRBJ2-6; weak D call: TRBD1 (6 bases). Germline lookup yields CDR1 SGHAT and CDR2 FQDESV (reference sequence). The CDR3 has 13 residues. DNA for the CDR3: TGTGCCTGTTCACCCTCTGGGGGCAACGTCCTGACCTTC. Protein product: CACSPSGGNVLTF. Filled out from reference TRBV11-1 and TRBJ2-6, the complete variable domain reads EAEVAQSPRYKITEKSQAVAFWCDPISGHATLYWYRQILGQGPELLVQFQDESVVDDSQLPKDRFSAERLKGVDSTLKIQPAELGDSAMYLCACSPSGGNVLTFGAGSRLTVL.

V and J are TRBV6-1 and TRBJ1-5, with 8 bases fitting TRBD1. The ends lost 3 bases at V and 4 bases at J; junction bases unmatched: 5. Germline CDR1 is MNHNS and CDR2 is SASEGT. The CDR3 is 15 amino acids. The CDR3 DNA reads TGTGCCAGCAGTGAGACGGGACAGGCGAATCAGCCCCAGCATTTT. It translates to CASSETGQANQPQHF.

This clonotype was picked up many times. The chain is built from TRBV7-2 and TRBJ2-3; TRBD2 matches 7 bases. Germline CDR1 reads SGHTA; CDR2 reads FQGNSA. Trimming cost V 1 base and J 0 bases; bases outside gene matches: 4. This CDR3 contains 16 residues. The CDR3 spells CASSLVSGISTDTQYF. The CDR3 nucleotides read TGTGCCAGCAGCTTAGTAAGCGGGATTAGCACAGATACGCAGTATTTT.

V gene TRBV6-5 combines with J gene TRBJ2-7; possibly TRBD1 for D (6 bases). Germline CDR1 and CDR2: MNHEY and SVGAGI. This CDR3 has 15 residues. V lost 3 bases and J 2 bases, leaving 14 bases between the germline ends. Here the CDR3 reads CASSYKDSIPYEQYF. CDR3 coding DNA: TGTGCCAGCAGTTATAAGGACAGCATCCCCTACGAGCAGTACTTC.

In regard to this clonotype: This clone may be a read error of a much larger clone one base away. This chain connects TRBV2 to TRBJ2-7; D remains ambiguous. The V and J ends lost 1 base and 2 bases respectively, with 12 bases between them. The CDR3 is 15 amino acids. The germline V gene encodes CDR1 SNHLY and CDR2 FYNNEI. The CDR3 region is CASSEGWAVPYEQYF. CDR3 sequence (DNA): TGTGCCAGCAGTGAAGGGTGGGCGGTTCCCTACGAGCAGTACTTC.

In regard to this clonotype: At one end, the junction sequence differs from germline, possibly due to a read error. In DNA form, the CDR3 reads TGCGCCAGAAGCCAAGGCCTGACCGGAGGGCCGGACGGCTACACCTTC. This codes for CARSQGLTGGPDGYTF. The genes are TRBV4-1 and TRBJ1-2, with unresolved D. CDR1 is MGHRA, CDR2 YSYEKL, per germline. This CDR3 comprises 16 residues.

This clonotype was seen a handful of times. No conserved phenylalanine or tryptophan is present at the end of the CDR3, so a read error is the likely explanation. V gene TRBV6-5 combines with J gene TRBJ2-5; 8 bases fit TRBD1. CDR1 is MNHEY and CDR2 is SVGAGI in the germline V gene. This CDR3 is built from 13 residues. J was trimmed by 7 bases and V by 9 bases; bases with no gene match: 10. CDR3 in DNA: TGTGCCAGTAGTACCGACAGGGGACTGACCCAGTACCTC. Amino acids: CASSTDRGLTQYL.

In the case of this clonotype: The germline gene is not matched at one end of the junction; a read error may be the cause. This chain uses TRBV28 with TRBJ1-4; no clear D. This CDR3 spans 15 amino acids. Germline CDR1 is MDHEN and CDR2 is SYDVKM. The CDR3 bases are TGTGCCAGCAGTGAGGCTAGACCTCCTAATGAAAAACTGTTATTT. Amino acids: CASSEARPPNEKLLF. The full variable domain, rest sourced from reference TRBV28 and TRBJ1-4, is DVKVTQSSRYLVKRTGEKVFLECVQDMDHENMFWYRQDPGLGLRLIYFSYDVKMKEKGDIPEGYSVSREKKERFSLILESASTNQTSMYLCASSEARPPNEKLLFGSGTQLSVL.

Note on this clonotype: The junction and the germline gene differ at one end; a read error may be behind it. The CDR3 protein is CASSLDHARTYEQYF. CDR3 sequence (DNA): TGTGCCAGCAGCTTAGACCATGCGAGGACCTATGAGCAGTACTTC. The V call is TRBV11-2, the J call TRBJ2-7; D ambiguous. Germline V gene data show CDR1 as SGHAT and CDR2 as FQNNGV. CDR3 length equals 15 residues.

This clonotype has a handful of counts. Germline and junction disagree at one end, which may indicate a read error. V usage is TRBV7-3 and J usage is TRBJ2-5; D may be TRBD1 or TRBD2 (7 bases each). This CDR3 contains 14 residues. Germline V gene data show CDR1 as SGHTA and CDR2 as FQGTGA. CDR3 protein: CASSSGGAQETQYF. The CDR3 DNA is TGTGCCAGCAGCTCAGGGGGGGCTCAAGAGACCCAATACTTC.

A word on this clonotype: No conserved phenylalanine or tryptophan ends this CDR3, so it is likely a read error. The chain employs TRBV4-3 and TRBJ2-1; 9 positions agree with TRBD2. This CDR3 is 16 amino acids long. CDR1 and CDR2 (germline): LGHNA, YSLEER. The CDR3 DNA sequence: TGCGCAAGCAGCCAAAACGTAGCGGGAGCCAGAGATGAGCAGTTCTTA. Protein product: CASSQNVAGARDEQFL.

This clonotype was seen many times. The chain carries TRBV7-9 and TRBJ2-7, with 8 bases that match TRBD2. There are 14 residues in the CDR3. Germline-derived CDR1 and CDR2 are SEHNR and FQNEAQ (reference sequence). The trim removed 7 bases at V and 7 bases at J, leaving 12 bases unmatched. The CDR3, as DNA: TGTGCCAGCACCCCATCGACTAGCGTAAGGGAGCAGTACTTC. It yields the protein CASTPSTSVREQYF.

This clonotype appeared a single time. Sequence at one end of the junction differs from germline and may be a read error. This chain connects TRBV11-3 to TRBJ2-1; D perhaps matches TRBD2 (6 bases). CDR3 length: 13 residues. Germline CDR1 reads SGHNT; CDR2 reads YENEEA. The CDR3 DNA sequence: TGTGCCAGTAGCTTAGACGGGAGCAGTGAGCAGTTCTTC. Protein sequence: CASSLDGSSEQFF.

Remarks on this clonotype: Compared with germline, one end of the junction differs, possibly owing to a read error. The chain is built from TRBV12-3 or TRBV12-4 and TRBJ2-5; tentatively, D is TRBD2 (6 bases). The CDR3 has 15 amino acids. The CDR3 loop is CASSTYPGSGEIQYF. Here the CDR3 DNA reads TGTGCCAGCAGTACCTACCCCGGGAGCGGCGAGATCCAGTACTTC.

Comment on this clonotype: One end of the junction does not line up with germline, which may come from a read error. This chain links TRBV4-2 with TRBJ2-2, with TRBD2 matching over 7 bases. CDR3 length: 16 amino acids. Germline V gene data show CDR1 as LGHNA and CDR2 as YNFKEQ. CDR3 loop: CASSQDMGEGVGELFF. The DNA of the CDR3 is TGTGCCAGCAGCCAAGATATGGGGGAGGGCGTCGGGGAGTTATTTTTC.

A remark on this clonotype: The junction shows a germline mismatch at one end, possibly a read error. The CDR3 loop reads CDSSVDGHPPPTGTQYF. The CDR3 DNA reads as TGTGACAGCAGCGTAGACGGACATCCTCCACCCACAGGTACGCAGTATTTT. The V gene is TRBV5-4, the J gene TRBJ2-3, with D maybe TRBD1 (5 bases). CDR1 SGHNT and CDR2 YYREEE come from the germline V gene (reference sequence). This CDR3 has 17 amino acids.

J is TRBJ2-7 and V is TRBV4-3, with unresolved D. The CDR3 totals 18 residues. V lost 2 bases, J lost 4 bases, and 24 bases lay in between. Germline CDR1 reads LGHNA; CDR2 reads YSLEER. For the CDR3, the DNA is TGCGCCAGCAGCCAAACTGTGACGTGGGGTCACATTAGTTACGAGCAGTACTTC. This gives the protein CASSQTVTWGHISYEQYF.

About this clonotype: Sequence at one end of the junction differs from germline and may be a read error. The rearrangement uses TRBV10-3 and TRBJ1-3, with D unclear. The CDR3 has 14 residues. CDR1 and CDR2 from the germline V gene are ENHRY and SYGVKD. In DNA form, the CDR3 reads TGTGCCATCAGTGAGCAAGTTTCTGGAAACATCATATATTTT. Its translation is CAISEQVSGNIIYF.

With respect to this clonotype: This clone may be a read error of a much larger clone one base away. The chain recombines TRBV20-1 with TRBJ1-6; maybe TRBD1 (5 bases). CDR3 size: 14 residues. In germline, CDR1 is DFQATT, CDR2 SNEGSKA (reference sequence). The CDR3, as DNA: TGCAGTACTAGATCCTCGGGGGGTTCCTCACCCCTCCACTTT. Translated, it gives CSTRSSGGSSPLHF.

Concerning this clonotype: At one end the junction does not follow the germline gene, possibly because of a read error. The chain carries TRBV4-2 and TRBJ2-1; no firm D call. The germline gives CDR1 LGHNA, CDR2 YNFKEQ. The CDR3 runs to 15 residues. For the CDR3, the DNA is TGTGCCGGCAGCCAAGAGACGCAGTGGGCCACTGAACAGTTCTTC. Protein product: CAGSQETQWATEQFF.

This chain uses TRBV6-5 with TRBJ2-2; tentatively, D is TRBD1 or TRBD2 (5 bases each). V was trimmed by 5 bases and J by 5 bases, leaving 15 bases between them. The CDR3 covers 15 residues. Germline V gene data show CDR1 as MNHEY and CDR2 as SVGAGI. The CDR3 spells CASSPLPEGTGELFF. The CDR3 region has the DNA TGTGCCAGCAGTCCACTCCCCGAGGGGACCGGGGAGCTGTTTTTT.

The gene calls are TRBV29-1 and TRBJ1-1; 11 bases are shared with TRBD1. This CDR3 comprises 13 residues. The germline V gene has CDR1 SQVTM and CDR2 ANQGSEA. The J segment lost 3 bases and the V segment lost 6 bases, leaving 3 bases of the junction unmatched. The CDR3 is CSVTDRGHTEAFF. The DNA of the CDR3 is TGCAGCGTAACGGACAGGGGGCACACTGAAGCTTTCTTT. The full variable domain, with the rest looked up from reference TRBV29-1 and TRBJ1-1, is SAVISQKPSRDICQRGTSLTIQCQVDSQVTMMFWYRQQPGQSLTLIATANQGSEATYESGFVIDKFPISRPNLTFSTLTVSNMSPEDSSIYLCSVTDRGHTEAFFGQGTRLTVV.